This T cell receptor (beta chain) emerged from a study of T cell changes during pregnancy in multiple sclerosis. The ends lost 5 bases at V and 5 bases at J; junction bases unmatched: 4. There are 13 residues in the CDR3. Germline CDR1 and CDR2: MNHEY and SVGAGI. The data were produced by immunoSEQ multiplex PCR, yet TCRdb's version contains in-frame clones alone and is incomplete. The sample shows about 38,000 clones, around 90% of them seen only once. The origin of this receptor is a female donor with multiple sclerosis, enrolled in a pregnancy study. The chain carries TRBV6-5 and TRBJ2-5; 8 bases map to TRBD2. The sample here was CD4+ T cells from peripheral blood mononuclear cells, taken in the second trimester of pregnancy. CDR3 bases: TGTGCCAGCAGTCCCGGGGGGGTTGAGACCCAGTACTTC. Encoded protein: CASSPGGVETQYF.